The entry below gives a single TCR beta chain sequence along with its context. What it recognizes is unknown. These data are taken from a study of cytomegalovirus exposure and HLA in healthy donors. The wider study: HLA-typed donors were the source of approximately 85 million unique TCRs held in an early data release. Notes on the study in general: V- and J-gene trimming of TCR beta was linked (in a later analysis) to a missense DCLRE1C variant. An analysis done earlier found most TCR beta V segments productive about 87% or about 30% of the time.

The CDR3 contains 15 residues. V lost 2 bases and J lost 1, with 12 bases in between. The germline V gene encodes CDR1 WSHSY and CDR2 SAAADI. The primer mix had 60 Vbeta and 13 Jbeta primers. This table comes from immunoSEQ multiplex PCR, and its TCRdb copy is limited to in-frame clones, with some not included. The sample records more than 95,000 clones, around 73% being singletons. Though nominally healthy at sampling, donors likely had unrecorded immune exposures. Input material: PBMCs. This clonotype originated in a man aged 25-40 years in good health and CMV-seropositive. The chain recombines TRBV10-2 with TRBJ2-7, with a weak D call TRBD2 (5 bases). The CDR3 nucleotides are TGCGCCAGCAGTGAGCCGGGGAAAAAGTCCTACGAGCAGTACTTC. This sequence encodes CASSEPGKKSYEQYF.